These T cell receptor beta chains were read from a single sample in a study of OX40 agonist ivuxolimab in advanced cancers. Clones were read by immunoSEQ multiplex PCR, and TCRdb kept only the in-frame ones, dropping some. This table has tens of thousands of clones, more than 75% appearing once. The source material was CD4+ or CD8+ T cells sorted from blood, sampled in a trial of the OX40 agonist ivuxolimab. The receptor set was obtained from an adult with an advanced solid tumor such as melanoma, head and neck, liver or kidney cancer. The CDR3 runs from the conserved cysteine through the conserved F or W. The order of the fields is J gene, V gene, CDR3 protein.

J gene: TRBJ1-2
V gene: TRBV19
CDR3 protein: CASMTLGTANYGYTF

J gene: TRBJ2-2
V gene: TRBV4-2
CDR3 protein: CASSRSGDTGELFF

J gene: TRBJ1-2
V gene: TRBV6-5
CDR3 protein: CASSYIQTYGYTF

J gene: TRBJ2-6
V gene: TRBV5-4
CDR3 protein: CASSFLTGANVLTF

J gene: TRBJ2-2
V gene: TRBV5-5
CDR3 protein: CASSSGFTGELFF

J gene: TRBJ2-6
V gene: TRBV6-4
CDR3 protein: CASRRDSISGANVLTF

J gene: TRBJ1-2
V gene: TRBV6-6
CDR3 protein: CASSSLGSGYTF

J gene: TRBJ1-5
V gene: TRBV7-2
CDR3 protein: CASSLAGPNNQPQHF

J gene: TRBJ2-3
V gene: TRBV10-2
CDR3 protein: CASSASDTQYF

J gene: TRBJ2-2
V gene: TRBV2
CDR3 protein: CASTTDNANTGELFF

J gene: TRBJ2-7
V gene: TRBV6-5
CDR3 protein: CASRPRRDRGHEQYF

J gene: TRBJ1-5
V gene: TRBV7-2
CDR3 protein: CASSENRGSNQPQHF

J gene: TRBJ1-3
V gene: TRBV6-5
CDR3 protein: CGTGSAEPGNTIYF

J gene: TRBJ2-1
V gene: TRBV27
CDR3 protein: CASQTGFYNEQFF

J gene: TRBJ1-2
V gene: TRBV19
CDR3 protein: CASSIGVSDYGYTF

J gene: TRBJ2-5
V gene: TRBV5-6
CDR3 protein: CASSLASGTQYF

J gene: TRBJ1-4
V gene: TRBV5-1
CDR3 protein: CASSLGVVRNEKLFF

J gene: TRBJ1-3
V gene: TRBV6-6
CDR3 protein: CASSYGVAGNTIYF

J gene: TRBJ2-3
V gene: TRBV7-9
CDR3 protein: CASSSRDIGNTDTQYF

J gene: TRBJ1-2
V gene: TRBV6-1
CDR3 protein: CASINTGTAFGGYTF

J gene: TRBJ1-1
V gene: TRBV9
CDR3 protein: CASSVDGGSTEAFF